These 19 T cell receptor beta chains were sequenced from one sample in a study of T-cell reconstitution after alpha-beta-depleted transplantation in children (dated by TCRdb to the mid-2010s). The treatment or condition label for this specimen denotes: allogeneic hematopoietic cell transplantation with graft depleted of TCRalphabeta T cells and CD19 B cells. Library preparation used PCR. Instrument used: Illumina HiSeq 2500. TCR library preparation used molecular barcoding, with unique molecular identifiers applied to normalize quantification of the TCRbeta repertoire. Starting from the raw public reads, TCRdb applied fastp trimming at Q25, assembled clones with MiXCR and retained in-frame beta chains. Each CDR3 protein gets just one entry, which takes the most common genes and DNA from the rows behind it. This sample holds about a million distinct CDR3 sequences; roughly 29% were observed only once. About 28% of the sample is held by the ten biggest clonotypes.

The specimen was PBMCs, mostly from graft donor cells, collected 360 days after TCRalphabeta/CD19-depleted stem cell transplant. All receptors come from a boy under two years old who had a stem cell transplant for SCID, so the T cells may come from the graft donor.

This clonotype came up a few times. This chain joins TRBV20-1 and TRBJ2-5; D possibly corresponds to TRBD1 (5 bases). This CDR3 has 13 amino acids. Germline V lookup: CDR1 DFQATT, CDR2 SNEGSKA (reference sequence). The V and J ends lost 1 base and 5 bases respectively, with 11 bases between them. The CDR3 reads CSARVNPGETQYF. The CDR3 DNA follows: TGCAGTGCTAGAGTTAATCCAGGGGAGACCCAGTACTTC.

This clonotype turned up a few times. This chain uses TRBV4-1 with TRBJ1-3; D unresolved. The CDR3 totals 13 residues. V lost 8 bases and J 4 bases, leaving 12 bases between the germline ends. Germline V lookup: CDR1 MGHRA, CDR2 YSYEKL. The CDR3 loop reads CASSDRVGNTIYF. DNA of the CDR3: TGCGCCAGCTCGGACCGCGTAGGAAACACCATATATTTT.

V gene TRBV12-3 or TRBV12-4 combines with J gene TRBJ1-2; no clear D. V was trimmed by 7 bases and J by 5 bases, leaving 11 bases between them. This CDR3 spans 12 amino acids. Here the CDR3 reads CASTHVAYGYTF. The CDR3 DNA reads TGTGCCAGCACCCATGTGGCTTATGGCTACACCTTC.

V and J are TRBV10-3 and TRBJ2-7, with 7 nucleotides matching TRBD1. V lost 3 bases, J lost 1 base, and 6 bases stayed unmatched. The V gene's germline CDR1 is ENHRY and CDR2 SYGVKD. This CDR3 comprises 15 residues. As DNA, the CDR3 is TGTGCCATCAGTGAAGGACAGGCTTTTTCCTACGAGCAGTACTTC. Translating gives CAISEGQAFSYEQYF.

V is TRBV20-1 and J is TRBJ2-3, with TRBD2 identical over 9 bases. This CDR3 comprises 15 residues. Germline CDR1 and CDR2: DFQATT and SNEGSKA (reference sequence). V was pared by 6 bases and J by 2 bases, with 9 bases of the junction left unmatched. The CDR3 is CSAPGQRGVTDTQYF. For the CDR3, the DNA is TGCAGTGCACCGGGTCAGCGGGGGGTCACAGATACGCAGTATTTT.

The chain carries TRBV7-2 and TRBJ2-1; 9 bases map to TRBD1. J was trimmed by 9 bases and V by 0 bases; bases with no gene match: 6. This CDR3 region has 15 residues. CDR1 SGHTA and CDR2 FQGNSA come from the germline V gene. The CDR3 sequence: CASSLAQGAFGEQFF. In DNA form, the CDR3 reads TGTGCCAGCAGCTTAGCACAGGGGGCTTTCGGTGAGCAGTTCTTC.

The chain has TRBV20-1 and TRBJ1-1, with D possibly being TRBD1 (5 bases). The ends were cut back, 6 bases at V and 6 bases at J, with 20 bases in the middle. CDR3 length equals 14 residues. CDR1 and CDR2 (germline): DFQATT, SNEGSKA (reference sequence). In DNA form, the CDR3 reads TGCAGTGCCCCAATGTTCGGGGGATCCGCTGAAGCTTTCTTT. It specifies CSAPMFGGSAEAFF.

This clonotype has a handful of counts. V is TRBV7-2 and J is TRBJ2-3, with D possibly being TRBD2 (5 bases). The CDR3 has 16 residues. V shed 1 base and J shed 0 bases, with 11 bases lying between them. CDR1 SGHTA and CDR2 FQGNSA come from the germline V gene. The CDR3 here is CASSLDGVPSTDTQYF. The CDR3, as DNA: TGTGCCAGCAGCTTAGACGGGGTACCTAGCACAGATACGCAGTATTTT.

J is TRBJ1-6 and V is TRBV28; weak D call: TRBD1 (5 bases). Trimming removed 5 bases at V and 3 bases at J, with 17 bases between. The CDR3 consists of 17 residues. Germline CDR1 MDHEN, CDR2 SYDVKM. CDR3 nucleotides: TGTGCCAGCAGTCCCAACCCCCGACAGCTCTATAATTCACCCCTCCACTTT. This sequence encodes CASSPNPRQLYNSPLHF.

This clonotype was seen a handful of times. V usage is TRBV12-3 or TRBV12-4 and J usage is TRBJ2-1; D remains unclear. The CDR3 has 11 residues. V gave up 4 bases and J gave up 10 bases, with 8 bases separating them. The CDR3 DNA reads as TGTGCCAGCAGTTCCCCGGTGGAGCAGTTCTTC. This encodes CASSSPVEQFF.

The gene calls are TRBV5-6 and TRBJ2-2, with D hard to call. V shed 0 bases and J shed 5 bases, with 5 bases lying between them. The CDR3 spans 13 residues. Germline V gene lookup returns CDR1 SGHDT and CDR2 YYEEEE. CDR3 in DNA: TGTGCCAGCAGCTTGGTACTTACCGGGGAGCTGTTTTTT. Its protein is CASSLVLTGELFF.

V and J are TRBV20-1 and TRBJ2-5; D possibly corresponds to TRBD2 (6 bases). The CDR3 sequence is 11 residues long. The V gene's germline CDR1 is DFQATT and CDR2 SNEGSKA (reference sequence). V was clipped by 7 bases and J by 0 bases, with 6 bases between them. CDR3 sequence reads: CSGDYQETQYF. The DNA of the CDR3 is TGCAGTGGGGACTACCAAGAGACCCAGTACTTC.

The sample holds a few counts of this clonotype. The rearrangement links TRBV5-1 to TRBJ2-5; a weak D match, TRBD2 (5 bases). The CDR3 runs to 16 residues. V shed 2 bases and J shed 0 bases, with 14 bases lying between them. The germline CDR1 and CDR2 sequences are SGHRS and YFSETQ. CDR3 nucleotide sequence: TGCGCCAGCAGCTTCGGGAAAGGGATAGACCAAGAGACCCAGTACTTC. Translating gives CASSFGKGIDQETQYF.

The chain uses TRBV7-6 and TRBJ1-3; 8 bases match TRBD1. V was pared by 5 bases and J by 0 bases, with 6 bases of the junction left unmatched. This CDR3 region has 16 residues. Germline CDR1 is SGHVS and CDR2 is FNYEAQ. CDR3 sequence: CASSPQTGGSGNTIYF. CDR3 bases: TGTGCCAGCAGCCCTCAAACAGGGGGCTCTGGAAACACCATATATTTT.

This clonotype was seen at least ten times. The chain is built from TRBV7-9 and TRBJ2-7; D may be TRBD2 (5 bases). Germline CDR1 and CDR2: SEHNR and FQNEAQ (reference sequence). The ends were cut back, 4 bases at V and 0 bases at J, with 7 bases in the middle. The CDR3 runs 13 residues. CDR3 sequence (DNA): TGTGCCAGCAGCTCGGGGTCCTCCTACGAGCAGTACTTC. Protein product: CASSSGSSYEQYF.

The rearrangement uses TRBV7-2 and TRBJ2-7; D not resolved. The V end was cut by 4 bases, the J end by 2 bases, with 12 bases between. This CDR3 is 14 amino acids long. CDR1 and CDR2 from the germline V gene are SGHTA and FQGNSA. CDR3 amino acids: CASSYKRPPYEQYF. As DNA, the CDR3 is TGTGCCAGCAGCTACAAAAGACCCCCCTACGAGCAGTACTTC.

V usage is TRBV6-5 and J usage is TRBJ2-2, with no clear D. The length of the CDR3 is 13 residues. Germline V gene data show CDR1 as MNHEY and CDR2 as SVGAGI. Between the trimmed V and J ends, which lost 4 bases and 4 bases, there was a span of 7 bases. This CDR3 reads CASSSPFTGELFF. In DNA form, the CDR3 reads TGTGCCAGCAGTTCCCCTTTCACCGGGGAGCTGTTTTTT.

This sequence joins TRBV7-2 and TRBJ2-7; 11 nucleotides match TRBD2. This CDR3 is 15 amino acids long. Germline-derived CDR1 and CDR2 are SGHTA and FQGNSA. V trimming: 5 bases; J trimming: 4 bases; junction bases outside the gene matches: 7. CDR3 sequence: CASSLLLAGGYEQYF. CDR3 sequence (DNA): TGTGCCAGCAGCCTATTGCTAGCGGGAGGATACGAGCAGTACTTC.

The gene calls are TRBV11-2 and TRBJ2-7; TRBD1 matches at 9 bases. CDR3 length equals 14 residues. J lost 4 bases, V lost 6 bases, and 7 bases had no gene match. CDR1 and CDR2 from the germline V gene are SGHAT and FQNNGV. The CDR3 bases are TGTGCCAGCAGTTACGGGACAGGGATGTACGAGCAGTACTTC. Protein sequence: CASSYGTGMYEQYF.